This record looks at one T cell receptor (beta chain) sequence and its context. This clonotype was detected a few times. The specificity of this receptor is unknown. Qualities for individual bases were not recorded, and no much larger clone is one base off. Stable Graves' hyperthyroidism was defined as no progression to ophthalmopathy during 18 months of follow-up. The hyperthyroidism patients were between 18 and 65 years old and newly diagnosed, with a disease duration of less than 2 months. Exclusion was applied to patients with uncontrolled infections, other autoimmune diseases, pregnancy or lactation. Diagnoses were established on the basis of clinical symptoms, serum thyroxine and TRAb, thyroid ultrasound, and orbital computed tomography. PBMCs were separated from 7.5 to 10 ml of fresh peripheral blood using Ficoll-Paque density gradient centrifugation. Total RNA was extracted with Trizol reagent, and quality was checked on an Agilent 2100 Bioanalyzer.

The sample is drawn from a study of T cells in Graves' hyperthyroidism and ophthalmopathy (dated by TCRdb to between 2018 and 2021). Broadly, across the study: Peripheral blood samples were taken at the time of initial diagnosis, prior to any treatment. A discovery cohort of around 98 patients, approximately 45 with Graves' ophthalmopathy and fewer than 65 with stable Graves' hyperthyroidism, was used to find distinguishing TCR V-J signatures. Prospective prediction of ophthalmopathy was tested in an independent validation cohort consisting of roughly 19 hyperthyroidism patients and over 15 patients who later progressed to ophthalmopathy. For training and testing, the 100 or so patients in the discovery cohort were randomly divided in a 7:3 ratio. The study also compared thyroid tissue and blood T-cell repertoires from more than 5 Graves' hyperthyroidism patients. Once sampling was done, hyperthyroidism patients were given methimazole at a starting dose of 30 mg daily, whereas ophthalmopathy patients were given high-dose intravenous methylprednisolone. TCR Vbeta CDR3 sequencing of 120 to 150 peripheral blood samples (fewer than 45 ophthalmopathy, some 75 hyperthyroidism and roughly 17 progressor patients) is reported in the paper.

What the research found in general, with its limitations: Blood samples also contained most of the expanded thyroid clonotypes (frequency above 0.001), which suggests that blood repertoires may reflect thyroid immune responses. In validation, the model predicted progression to ophthalmopathy a median of roughly six months before onset, with 65% to 71% sensitivity and almost 75% specificity. A model built on a 13 V-J signature distinguished ophthalmopathy from stable hyperthyroidism, reaching over 85% sensitivity and around 81% specificity in cross-validation and 80%/75% in testing. No statistical method was used to set the sample size in advance, and investigators knew the group allocation.

The TCR beta CDR3 regions were amplified from RNA transcripts. A first-round RT-PCR of the TCR CDR3 used the HTBI primer set with the Qiagen OneStep RT-PCR kit. Libraries were constructed in a second round of multiplex PCR, after which size selection and purification were performed. Paired-end sequencing of the libraries was performed with 100 bp reads on an Illumina HiSeq2000. Per the authors' processing: Raw data were processed with SOAPnuke, discarding reads with adapters, uncalled bases, mean Phred below 15, or no exact constant-primer or identifier match. High-quality paired reads were merged using COPE v1.2.5, and each unique nucleotide sequence was defined as a clonotype. Clonotypes were aligned to IMGT TRBV, TRBD and TRBJ reference segments using MiTCR v1.1. The analysis included only V-J combinations with a frequency above 0.0001, which together covered 98% to 99.2% of the repertoires. The TCS score was defined as the ratio of F50 (clonal expansion) to E x V (chaos), calculated using BLOSUM62-based TCRdist between CDR3 peptides within each V-J. Welch's t-statistics and random forest reduced roughly 540 V-J features to roughly 13, which were used in a naive Bayes classifier (R e1071). TCRdb trimmed the raw reads at Q25, called clones with MiXCR and kept productive beta chains. Under each unique CDR3 protein, matching rows form one entry showing the most common genes and DNA. Clone size and V and J calls follow TCRdb, not the original study. The table for this sample lists around 520,000 distinct CDR3 sequences; around 14% of them were counted only once. Less than 20% of the sample rests with the top ten.

The receptor was derived from a woman younger than 35 with Graves' hyperthyroidism. What was sequenced was blood.

In nucleotides, the sequence is TGTGCCAGCAGCTTATCTAGTGCAGGGGAGACCCAGTACTTC. Translated, this gives CASSLSSAGETQYF. The chain is encoded by TRBV7-3 joined to TRBJ2-5, and perhaps TRBD1 as D gene, on 5 matching bases. At the junction V is shortened by 2 bases and J by 5 bases, with 12 bases in between. The CDR3 covers 14 residues, taking in both the cysteine and the phenylalanine. The retained sequence is limited to the CDR3, 42 bases, with the frame set at the first base. Reading the germline V gene gives CDR1 SGHTA and CDR2 FQGTGA.